Below, one TCR beta chain is given with its context. Only a few counts were recorded for this clone. The antigen this receptor binds is unknown. Qualities for individual bases were not recorded, and no much larger clone is one base off. The sample originates from a study of beta chain features in type 1 diabetes (dated by TCRdb to between 2018 and 2020). Turning to the overall study: Mean age, gender distribution, total cell number and subset yield did not differ between patients and healthy donors. A total of 85 million to 140 million sorted cells were examined across all samples, and a strong correlation was observed between cell number per subset and RNA yield. In the study, TCRB repertoires of sorted circulating CD4+ T cell subsets from recently diagnosed type 1 diabetes patients were compared with those of matched healthy donors. Naive and central memory subsets were obtained from all 30 or so donors, but regulatory and stem cell-like memory subsets were isolated from only 8 patients and 8 healthy donors.

A single peripheral blood draw of around 100 mL on average was collected from each donor into heparinised tubes. Naive, central memory, regulatory and stem cell-like memory CD4+ T cells were sorted on a BD FACSAria II using a panel including CD45RO, CCR7, CD25, CD127, CD95 and CD27. Purity was above 98% for every sorted population. Right away, PBMCs were isolated by Lymphoprep density gradient centrifugation and were stained directly, with no culture step. So that batch effects would be minimized, each experiment stained and sorted samples in pairs, pairing one healthy donor with one patient. All of the isolated RNA was reverse transcribed with the High Capacity cDNA Reverse Transcription Kit, so expressed TCRB transcripts were sequenced. Naive, central memory and regulatory T cell samples underwent deep immunoSEQ sequencing, averaging around 3.6 million total reads per sample. Sorted cells were lysed in RLT buffer, and RNA was extracted using DNase-treated RNeasy Micro or Mini kits according to cell number. To prevent cross-contamination, each cell subset was processed individually, whereas patient and healthy donor samples were processed jointly. TCRB sequences were amplified from cDNA with the immunoSEQ multiplex PCR, producing 87-bp fragments spanning the CDR3 region. Sequencing of the amplicons was performed on the Illumina HiSeq platform. The original methods were these. PCR bias was corrected computationally using synthetic template baselines, and reads within Hamming distance 2 were collapsed, with unmergeable singletons discarded. By aligning reads against IMGT, V, D and J genes, CDR3 length, and insertions or deletions at six rearrangement sites were assigned. Clonotype counts were normalized to sorted cell number within each subset before computing true diversity and Gini coefficients with the tcR R package. The overlap coefficient, calculated on TCRB nucleotide sequences, was used to measure repertoire sharing. TCRdb's version of the immuneACCESS table is confined to in-frame rearrangements and falls short of the full clone set. An unresolved V gene accounts for under half of the shortfall where checked; the remainder is of unknown origin. V and J calls and clone size are those listed in that table; D and trimming were worked out from the DNA. The sample table lists under 150,000 clones, roughly 17% of them with a count of one. The ten largest clones capture 2.6% of the sample.

Here is what the overall study found, with its caveats: Fewer insertions and more nucleotide deletions at VDJ recombination sites were observed in patients with type 1 diabetes, implying thymic rearrangement abnormalities. PCR might favor shorter templates, but patient and control samples were amplified and corrected together, so any skew would affect both groups equally. HLA sub-analyses involved small numbers of individuals, so any influence of HLA type on TCRB rearrangement remained unresolved. Because cDNA rather than genomic DNA was sequenced, highly expressing activated cells could have been over-represented, although no difference in activation and CD3 levels was found between groups. Naive, central memory and regulatory TCRB repertoires appeared to be more alike among patients than among healthy donors. In all four CD4+ subsets, TCRB CDR3 length was moderately but significantly shorter in type 1 diabetes patients.

The sequenced sample was central memory CD4+ T cells from blood. This clonotype was obtained from a man between 18 and 29 years old with type 1 diabetes.

CDR3 loop: CASTRDRGLTNEKLFF. The nucleotides are TGTGCCAGCACTCGGGACAGGGGGCTAACTAATGAAAAACTGTTTTTT. This chain is built from TRBV28 and TRBJ1-4, and 12 junction bases match TRBD1. The CDR3 numbers 16 residues from cysteine through phenylalanine. The CDR3 DNA has 48 bases and is translated from base 1. As encoded in the germline V gene, CDR1 is MDHEN while CDR2 is SYDVKM. Germline trimming amounts to 7 bases on V and 1 base on J, with 4 as the count of junction bases outside the gene matches.